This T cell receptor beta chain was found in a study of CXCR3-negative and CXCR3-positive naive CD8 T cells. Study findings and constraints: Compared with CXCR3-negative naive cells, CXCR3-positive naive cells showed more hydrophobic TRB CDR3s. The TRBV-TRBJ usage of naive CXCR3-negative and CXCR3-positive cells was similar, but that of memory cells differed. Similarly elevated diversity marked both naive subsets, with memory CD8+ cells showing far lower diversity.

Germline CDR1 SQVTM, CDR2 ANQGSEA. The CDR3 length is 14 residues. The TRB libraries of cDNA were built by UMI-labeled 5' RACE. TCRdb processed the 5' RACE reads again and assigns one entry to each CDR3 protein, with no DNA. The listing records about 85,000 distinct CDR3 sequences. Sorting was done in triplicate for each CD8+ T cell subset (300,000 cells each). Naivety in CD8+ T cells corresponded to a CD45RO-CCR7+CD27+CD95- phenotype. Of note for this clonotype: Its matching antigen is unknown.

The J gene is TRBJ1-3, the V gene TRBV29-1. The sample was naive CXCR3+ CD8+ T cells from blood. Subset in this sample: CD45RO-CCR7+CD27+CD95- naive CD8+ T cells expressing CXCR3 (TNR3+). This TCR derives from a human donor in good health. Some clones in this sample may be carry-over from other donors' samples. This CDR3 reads CSAFFFNSGNTIYF.